Below, 23 T cell receptor beta chains from the same sample are listed, as sequenced in a study of shared clonotypes between healthy human individuals. Assay: immunoSEQ multiplex PCR; the TCRdb copy retains only in-frame clones and omits some. The sample has a few hundred thousand clones, 65% seen once; the top ten hold approximately 10%. The material sequenced was memory CD4+ T cells sorted from blood. Subset specified: CD45RA-negative fraction. The receptors originated from a man aged 25 to 45 in good health.

The V and J genes are TRBV30 and TRBJ1-1, with D possibly matching TRBD1 (5 bases). The V and J ends lost 1 base and 2 bases respectively, with 8 bases between them. Germline CDR1 GTSNPN, CDR2 SVGIG (reference sequence). CDR3 length: 13 amino acids. The CDR3 nucleotides are TGTGCCTGGAGTGAGGGGACCAACACTGAAGCTTTCTTT. Protein: CAWSEGTNTEAFF.

The sample holds one count of this clone. The gene calls are TRBV5-1 and TRBJ2-7; tentative D call: TRBD2 (5 bases). V lost 2 bases to trimming and J lost 7 bases, with 13 bases between them. The germline CDR1 and CDR2 sequences are SGHRS and YFSETQ. The CDR3 loop spans 13 amino acids. The CDR3 DNA sequence: TGCGCCAGCAGCTTAGAGGTCCGGGGTGAGCAGTACTTC. Translation gives CASSLEVRGEQYF.

This chain joins TRBV15 and TRBJ1-2, with TRBD1 matching 9 bases. V gave up 0 bases and J gave up 5 bases; unmatched junction bases: 4. The CDR3 totals 15 residues. Germline CDR1 and CDR2: LNHNV and YYDKDF (reference sequence). The chain's CDR3 is CATSREVGTGYGYTF. The CDR3 DNA is TGTGCCACCAGCAGAGAAGTCGGGACAGGGTATGGCTACACCTTC.

The chain carries TRBV7-8 and TRBJ2-3, with D hard to call. CDR3 length: 13 amino acids. The ends were cut back, 4 bases at V and 6 bases at J, with 11 bases in the middle. Germline V gene sequence: CDR1 SGHVS, CDR2 FQNEAQ. The CDR3 sequence: CASSSGPRDTQYF. DNA for the CDR3: TGTGCCAGCAGCTCCGGCCCCAGGGATACGCAGTATTTT.

The V and J genes are TRBV15 and TRBJ2-5, with D hard to call. The CDR3 contains 16 residues. Germline V lookup: CDR1 LNHNV, CDR2 YYDKDF (reference sequence). With 0 bases removed from V and 1 base from J, the gap between germline ends came to 12 bases. DNA of the CDR3: TGTGCCACCAGCAGAGATGGTGGGGTAACCCAAGAGACCCAGTACTTC. Protein product: CATSRDGGVTQETQYF.

This clone has just a few counts. This sequence joins TRBV18 and TRBJ1-5; weak D call: TRBD1 (6 bases). Looked up from germline, CDR1 is KGHSH and CDR2 is LQKENI. Trimming removed 1 base at V and 5 bases at J, with 9 bases between. The CDR3 sequence is 14 residues long. This chain's CDR3 is CASSPQGGDQPQHF. CDR3 coding DNA: TGTGCCAGCTCACCACAGGGGGGGGATCAGCCCCAGCATTTT.

In its sample, this clone was seen many times. Other DNA sequences within the sample encode an identical CDR3. The chain combines TRBV30 with TRBJ2-7; D is ambiguous. The germline gives CDR1 GTSNPN, CDR2 SVGIG (reference sequence). The CDR3 covers 12 residues. Trimming left V 0 bases short and J 0 bases short, with 3 bases between. CDR3 nucleotides: TGTGCCTGGAGTGTATCCTCCTACGAGCAGTACTTC. This codes for CAWSVSSYEQYF.

This clone appeared a few times. The chain has TRBV2 and TRBJ2-7; D is undetermined. Per the germline V gene, CDR1 is SNHLY and CDR2 is FYNNEI. V gave up 7 bases and J gave up 0 bases, with 10 bases separating them. The CDR3 length is 13 residues. DNA for the CDR3: TGTGCCAGCAACCCTAGGACCTCCTACGAGCAGTACTTC. Its protein product is CASNPRTSYEQYF.

This clone was seen more than once but under ten times. The V gene is TRBV19, the J gene TRBJ2-1; no clear D gene. Looked up from germline, CDR1 is LNHDA and CDR2 is SQIVND (reference sequence). The CDR3 consists of 12 residues. The ends were cut back, 5 bases at V and 3 bases at J, with 5 bases in the middle. The CDR3: CASSSHYNEQFF. The CDR3 nucleotides read TGTGCCAGTAGTTCCCACTACAATGAGCAGTTCTTC.

This chain links TRBV2 with TRBJ2-5; D may be TRBD1 or TRBD2 (5 bases each). Trimming removed 6 bases at V and 4 bases at J, with 12 bases between. CDR1 and CDR2 (germline): SNHLY, FYNNEI. There are 13 residues in the CDR3. In nucleotides, the CDR3 is TGTGCCAGCAGGAGGGACGGACTAGAGACCCAGTACTTC. This gives the protein CASRRDGLETQYF. The variable domain in full, completed from reference TRBV2 and TRBJ2-5, reads EPEVTQTPSHQVTQMGQEVILRCVPISNHLYFYWYRQILGQKVEFLVSFYNNEISEKSEIFDDQFSVERPDGSNFTLKIRSTKLEDSAMYFCASRRDGLETQYFGPGTRLLVL.

This chain uses TRBV4-1 with TRBJ2-7; D is perhaps TRBD2 (5 bases). The CDR3 has 12 residues. Germline values: CDR1 MGHRA, CDR2 YSYEKL. The V and J ends lost 3 bases and 5 bases respectively, with 8 bases between them. Here the CDR3 reads CASSHVGDEQYF. In DNA, the CDR3 is TGCGCCAGCAGCCACGTCGGGGACGAGCAGTACTTC.

The chain joins TRBV18 to TRBJ1-2; D not resolved. This CDR3 comprises 13 residues. V was clipped by 2 bases and J by 4 bases, with 8 bases between them. Germline lookup yields CDR1 KGHSH and CDR2 LQKENI. This CDR3 is CASSPEAAYGYTF. The CDR3 DNA reads as TGTGCCAGCTCACCAGAGGCTGCCTATGGCTACACCTTC.

The rearrangement links TRBV13 to TRBJ2-3; D call uncertain. From germline, CDR1 is PRHDT and CDR2 FYEKMQ (reference sequence). V was shortened by 6 bases and J by 3 bases, with 10 bases between the two germline ends. The CDR3 spans 13 residues. CDR3 in DNA: TGTGCCAGCAGGTCGGGCCATACAGATACGCAGTATTTT. Translation gives CASRSGHTDTQYF.

DNA for the CDR3: TGTGCCAGCAGCTTCGTAGCCGGGACGGGGACTGAAGCTTTCTTT. Translating gives CASSFVAGTGTEAFF. The rearrangement joins TRBV11-2 to TRBJ1-1; perhaps TRBD1 as D (5 bases). Germline V gene sequence: CDR1 SGHAT, CDR2 FQNNGV. This CDR3 is built from 15 residues. V shed 3 bases and J shed 5 bases, with 16 bases lying between them. Looking up the rest from reference TRBV11-2 and TRBJ1-1 gives the full variable domain: EAGVAQSPRYKIIEKRQSVAFWCNPISGHATLYWYQQILGQGPKLLIQFQNNGVVDDSQLPKDRFSAERLKGVDSTLKIQPAKLEDSAVYLCASSFVAGTGTEAFFGQGTRLTVV.

In its sample, this clone was seen a few times. The chain links TRBV21-1 to TRBJ2-7; the table's D call of TRBD2 was not tested on the DNA. TRBV21-1 is recorded as a pseudogene. There are 13 residues in the CDR3. The CDR3 nucleotides are TGTGCCACCAGGGGGGGACGGCCCTACGAGCAGTACTTC. This codes for CATRGGRPYEQYF.

This rearrangement joins TRBV7-7 to TRBJ2-7; a possible D gene is TRBD1 (5 bases). The germline V and J ends were trimmed by 4 bases and 4 bases, with 17 bases remaining between them. In germline, CDR1 is SSHAT, CDR2 FNYEAQ (reference sequence). This CDR3 has 15 amino acids. This CDR3 reads CASSSSWRQWYEQYF. CDR3 coding DNA: TGTGCCAGCAGCTCGTCGTGGCGACAGTGGTACGAGCAGTACTTC. Filled out from reference TRBV7-7 and TRBJ2-7, the complete variable domain reads GAGVSQSPRYKVTKRGQDVTLRCDPISSHATLYWYQQALGQGPEFLTYFNYEAQPDKSGLPSDRFSAERPEGSISTLTIQRTEQRDSAMYRCASSSSWRQWYEQYFGPGTRLTVT.

V usage is TRBV4-2 and J usage is TRBJ2-1; D uncertain. The CDR3 consists of 13 residues. The V gene lost 0 bases and the J gene lost 12 bases, with 12 bases spanning the gap. Germline-derived CDR1 and CDR2 are LGHNA and YNFKEQ. CDR3 sequence: CASSQEKRRPQFF. The DNA for the CDR3 is TGTGCCAGCAGCCAAGAGAAAAGGCGGCCGCAGTTCTTC.

V gene TRBV7-2 combines with J gene TRBJ2-7; D gene unclear. The V end lost 3 bases, the J end lost 2 bases, and 11 bases lay between the germline ends. Germline lookup yields CDR1 SGHTA and CDR2 FQGNSA. This CDR3 has 14 residues. CDR3 DNA sequence: TGTGCCAGCAGCTTGGTATGGCGGACCTACGAGCAGTACTTC. Its protein product is CASSLVWRTYEQYF.

The rearrangement links TRBV27 to TRBJ2-3; D possibly corresponds to TRBD2 (6 bases). Germline lookup yields CDR1 MNHEY and CDR2 SMNVEV (reference sequence). This CDR3 contains 14 residues. Trimming pared 4 bases from V and 4 bases from J, leaving 12 bases between. The CDR3 region has the DNA TGTGCCAGCAGTTCCCGAAGACTAGCAGATACGCAGTATTTT. Residues: CASSSRRLADTQYF.

This clone appeared once. A read error may be the cause here, since a much bigger clone is one base away. In the same sample, other DNA sequences code for this CDR3. For the CDR3, the DNA is TGCAGTGCTCGACTAGCAGATACGCAGTATTTT. Its protein is CSARLADTQYF. The chain recombines TRBV20-1 with TRBJ2-3; weak D call: TRBD2 (6 bases). Germline V gene data show CDR1 as DFQATT and CDR2 as SNEGSKA (reference sequence). There are 11 residues in the CDR3. V was clipped by 5 bases and J by 4 bases, with 7 bases between them.

The chain employs TRBV25-1 and TRBJ2-2; D call uncertain. Deletions cut 1 base from V and 5 bases from J, with 8 bases between. The CDR3 sequence is 14 residues long. Germline lookup yields CDR1 MGHDK and CDR2 SYGVNS. In DNA, the CDR3 is TGTGCCAGCAGTGAATCTAAGTTTACCGGGGAGCTGTTTTTT. It encodes CASSESKFTGELFF.

This clone was picked up a small number of times. This chain joins TRBV2 and TRBJ2-5; D tentatively fits TRBD1 or TRBD2 (5 bases each). The CDR3 is 12 residues long. Trimming stripped 7 bases from V and 7 bases from J, with 13 bases between. CDR1 SNHLY and CDR2 FYNNEI come from the germline V gene. The CDR3 loop reads CASTSGDGTQYF. CDR3 coding DNA: TGTGCCAGCACTTCTGGGGACGGGACCCAGTACTTC.

This clone was recorded only once. V is TRBV5-1 and J is TRBJ2-2; 9 bases agree with TRBD1. Germline CDR1 SGHRS, CDR2 YFSETQ. Trimming cost V 3 bases and J 6 bases; bases outside gene matches: 0. The CDR3 runs to 13 residues. The CDR3, as DNA: TGCGCCAGCAGCTGGGACAGGGCCGGGGAGCTGTTTTTT. Its protein product is CASSWDRAGELFF.